This T cell receptor (beta chain) derives from a study of blood T cell repertoires in COVID-19. Only in-frame clones appear in the TCRdb table, and some are missing; sequencing was by immunoSEQ multiplex PCR. Of approximately 280,000 clones listed, 70% to 90% are singletons. In the case of this clone: Different DNA sequences within this sample yield the same CDR3.

Material: PBMCs or T cells enriched from blood (not recorded which). The origin of this receptor is a woman between 40 and 55 years old who had recovered from COVID-19.

CDR3 coding DNA: TGTGCCAGCAGTTTGCGGGGAGAGGGAACAGATACGCAGTATTTT. It codes for CASSLRGEGTDTQYF. The rearrangement uses TRBV7-9 and TRBJ2-3; D might be TRBD2 (6 bases). Trimming stripped 6 bases from V and 3 bases from J, with 16 bases between. In germline, CDR1 is SEHNR, CDR2 FQNEAQ (reference sequence). The CDR3 extends over 15 amino acids.